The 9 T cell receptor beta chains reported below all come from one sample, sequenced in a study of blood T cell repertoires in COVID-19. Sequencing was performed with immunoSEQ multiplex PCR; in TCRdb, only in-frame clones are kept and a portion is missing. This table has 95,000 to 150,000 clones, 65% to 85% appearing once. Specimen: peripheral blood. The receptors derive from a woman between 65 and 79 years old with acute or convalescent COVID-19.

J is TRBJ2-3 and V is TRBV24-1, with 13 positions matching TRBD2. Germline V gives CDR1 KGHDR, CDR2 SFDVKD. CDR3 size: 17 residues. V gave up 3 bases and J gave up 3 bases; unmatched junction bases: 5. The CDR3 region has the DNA TGTGCCACCAGTGATCCCAGGACTAGCGGGGGTACAGATACGCAGTATTTT. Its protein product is CATSDPRTSGGTDTQYF.

CDR3 in DNA: TGTGCCAGCAGGCCCCGGGACAGGGGGTTCAATCAGCCCCAGCATTTT. Translation: CASRPRDRGFNQPQHF. The chain joins TRBV6-6 to TRBJ1-5, with 11 nucleotides matching TRBD1. After removal of 6 bases from V and 3 bases from J, the junction contained 7 bases not matched to a gene. The length of the CDR3 is 16 residues. Germline values: CDR1 MNHNY, CDR2 SVGAGI (reference sequence).

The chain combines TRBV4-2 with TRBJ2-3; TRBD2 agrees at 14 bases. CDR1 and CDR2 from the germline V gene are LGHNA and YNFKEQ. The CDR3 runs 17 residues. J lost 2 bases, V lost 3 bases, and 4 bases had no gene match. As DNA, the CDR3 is TGTGCCAGCAGCCAGAGGACTAGCGGGGGGTCCACAGATACGCAGTATTTT. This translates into CASSQRTSGGSTDTQYF.

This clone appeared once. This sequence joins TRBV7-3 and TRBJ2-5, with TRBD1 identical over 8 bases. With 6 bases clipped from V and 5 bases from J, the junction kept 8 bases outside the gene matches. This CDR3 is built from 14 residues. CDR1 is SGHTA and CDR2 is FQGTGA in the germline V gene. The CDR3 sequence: CASSPTGGWETQYF. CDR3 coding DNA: TGTGCCAGCAGTCCCACAGGGGGATGGGAGACCCAGTACTTC.

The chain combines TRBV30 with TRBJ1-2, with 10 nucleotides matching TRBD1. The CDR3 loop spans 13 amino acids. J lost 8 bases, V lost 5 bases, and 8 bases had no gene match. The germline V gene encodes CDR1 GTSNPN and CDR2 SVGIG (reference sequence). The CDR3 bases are TGTGCCTGGCTGGGACAGGGGTTTCAAGGCTACACCTTC. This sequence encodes CAWLGQGFQGYTF.

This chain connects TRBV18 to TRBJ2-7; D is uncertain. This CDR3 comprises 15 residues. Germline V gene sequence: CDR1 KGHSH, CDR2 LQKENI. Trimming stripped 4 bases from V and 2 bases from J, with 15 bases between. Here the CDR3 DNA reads TGTGCCAGCTCACGTCGCGTTCCAAACGCCTACGAGCAGTACTTC. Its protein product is CASSRRVPNAYEQYF.

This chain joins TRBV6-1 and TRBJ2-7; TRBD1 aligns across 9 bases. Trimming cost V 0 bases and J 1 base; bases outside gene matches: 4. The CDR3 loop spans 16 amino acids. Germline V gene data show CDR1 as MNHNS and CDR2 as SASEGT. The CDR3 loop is CASSEAVGTGSYEQYV. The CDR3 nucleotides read TGTGCCAGCAGTGAAGCGGTGGGGACAGGGTCCTACGAGCAGTACGTC.

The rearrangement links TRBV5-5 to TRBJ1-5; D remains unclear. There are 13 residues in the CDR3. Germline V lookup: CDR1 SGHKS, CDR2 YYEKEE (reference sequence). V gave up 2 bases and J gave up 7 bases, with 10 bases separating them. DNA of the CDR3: TGTGCCAGCAGCTTATGGGCAGACCAGCCCCAGCATTTT. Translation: CASSLWADQPQHF.

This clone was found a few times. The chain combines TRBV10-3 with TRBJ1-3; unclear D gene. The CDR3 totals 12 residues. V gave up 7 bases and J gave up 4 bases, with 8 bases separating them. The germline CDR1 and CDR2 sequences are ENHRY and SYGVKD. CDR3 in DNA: TGTGCCATCACCGGGGAGGGAAACACCATATATTTT. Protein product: CAITGEGNTIYF.